This T cell receptor beta chain was identified in a study of cytomegalovirus exposure and HLA in healthy donors. Study-wide results and caveats: A subsequent analysis found that TCR clusters from the first cohort also tended to co-occur in the 90 to 150 validation repertoires, with approximately 95% of cluster scores above 0. Rare TCR sequences dominated, though some public TCRs recurred in many donors.

Sequencing used immunoSEQ multiplex PCR; TCRdb keeps in-frame clones, though not all of them. Of 55,000 to 75,000 clones in the sample, about 90% were seen once. Worth noting for this clone: The antigen is not known.

The germline V gene has CDR1 LGHNA and CDR2 YSLEER. This CDR3 contains 13 residues. V was shortened by 4 bases and J by 5 bases, with 12 bases between the two germline ends. The clonotype was recovered from a man in his late teens or twenties in good health and CMV-seronegative. Sequenced sample: PBMCs. The chain uses TRBV4-3 and TRBJ2-7; possible D gene TRBD2, 6 bases. The CDR3 sequence is CASSRAGRDEQYF. In DNA, the CDR3 is TGCGCCAGCAGCCGGGCGGGGAGAGACGAGCAGTACTTC.